The count of the clone carrying this T cell receptor (beta chain) is one. The sample belongs to a study of T cell responses to AZD1222 COVID-19 vaccine. CDR3 length: 14 amino acids. The V and J ends lost 0 bases and 5 bases respectively, with 11 bases between them. Germline V gives CDR1 SGHNT, CDR2 YYREEE (reference sequence). Generated by immunoSEQ multiplex PCR, the TCRdb table keeps only in-frame clones and is missing some. The top ten hold 0.95% to 1.1% of the sample, which has 200,000 to 250,000 clones, about 92% seen once. The gene calls are TRBV5-4 and TRBJ1-1, with unresolved D. The source of this sequence is an adult in good health. Sequencing was performed on peripheral blood, taken on day 0 of MenACWY control vaccination. This CDR3 reads CASSLVRGRTEAFF. As DNA, the CDR3 is TGTGCCAGCAGCTTGGTACGGGGTCGGACTGAAGCTTTCTTT.